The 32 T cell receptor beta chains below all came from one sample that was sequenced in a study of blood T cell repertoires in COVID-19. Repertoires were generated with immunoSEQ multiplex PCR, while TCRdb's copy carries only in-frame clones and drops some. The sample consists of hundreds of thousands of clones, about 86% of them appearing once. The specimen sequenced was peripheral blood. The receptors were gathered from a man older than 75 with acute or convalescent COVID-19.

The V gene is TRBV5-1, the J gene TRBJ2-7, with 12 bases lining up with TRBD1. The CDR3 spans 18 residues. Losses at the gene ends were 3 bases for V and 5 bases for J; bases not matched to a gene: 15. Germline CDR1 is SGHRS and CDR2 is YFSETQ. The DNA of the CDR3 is TGCGCCAGCAGCTGGGGGCCGGGACAGGGGGCAGTAAGCCACGAGCAGTACTTC. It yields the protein CASSWGPGQGAVSHEQYF.

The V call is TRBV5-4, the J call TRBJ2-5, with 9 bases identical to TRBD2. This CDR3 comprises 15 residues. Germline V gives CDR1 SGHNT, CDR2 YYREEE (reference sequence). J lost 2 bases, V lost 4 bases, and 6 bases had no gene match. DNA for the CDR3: TGTGCCAGCAGCCGCGGGGGGGCTGGGCAAGAGACCCAGTACTTC. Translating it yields CASSRGGAGQETQYF.

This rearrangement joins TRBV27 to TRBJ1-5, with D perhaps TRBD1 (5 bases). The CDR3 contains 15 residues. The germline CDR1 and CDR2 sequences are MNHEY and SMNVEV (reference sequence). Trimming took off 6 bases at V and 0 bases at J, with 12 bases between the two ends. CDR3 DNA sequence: TGTGCCAGCAGCCGCGGGACGGATAGCAATCAGCCCCAGCATTTT. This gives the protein CASSRGTDSNQPQHF.

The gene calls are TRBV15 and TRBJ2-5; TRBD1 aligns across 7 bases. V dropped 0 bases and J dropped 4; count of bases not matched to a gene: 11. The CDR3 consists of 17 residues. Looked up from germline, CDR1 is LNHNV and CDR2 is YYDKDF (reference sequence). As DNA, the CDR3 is TGTGCCACCAGCAGAGAATTTACCCCAGGGGGTGGAGAGACCCAGTACTTC. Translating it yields CATSREFTPGGGETQYF.

This CDR3 reads CASSTESTPNQPQHF. Written as DNA, the CDR3 is TGTGCCAGTAGTACCGAGTCGACACCTAATCAGCCCCAGCATTTT. V and J are TRBV19 and TRBJ1-5; D unresolved. The CDR3 sequence is 15 residues long. V dropped 4 bases and J dropped 4 bases, with 14 bases sitting between them. Germline values: CDR1 LNHDA, CDR2 SQIVND (reference sequence). Combining the CDR3 with reference TRBV19 and TRBJ1-5 gives the whole variable domain DGGITQSPKYLFRKEGQNVTLSCEQNLNHDAMYWYRQDPGQGLRLIYYSQIVNDFQKGDIAEGYSVSREKKESFPLTVTSAQKNPTAFYLCASSTESTPNQPQHFGDGTRLSIL.

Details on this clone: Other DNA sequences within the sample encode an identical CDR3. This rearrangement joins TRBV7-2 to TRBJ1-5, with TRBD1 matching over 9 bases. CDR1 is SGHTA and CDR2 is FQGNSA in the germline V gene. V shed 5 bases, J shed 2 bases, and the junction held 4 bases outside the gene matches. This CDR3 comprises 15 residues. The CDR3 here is CASSPRTGGNQPQHF. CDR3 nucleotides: TGTGCCAGCAGCCCGCGGACAGGGGGCAATCAGCCCCAGCATTTT.

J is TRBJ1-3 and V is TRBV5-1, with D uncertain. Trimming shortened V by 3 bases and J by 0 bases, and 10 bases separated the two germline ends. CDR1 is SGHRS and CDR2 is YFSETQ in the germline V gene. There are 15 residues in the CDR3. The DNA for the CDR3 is TGCGCCAGCAGCTCCGATACTGGCTCTGGAAACACCATATATTTT. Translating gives CASSSDTGSGNTIYF.

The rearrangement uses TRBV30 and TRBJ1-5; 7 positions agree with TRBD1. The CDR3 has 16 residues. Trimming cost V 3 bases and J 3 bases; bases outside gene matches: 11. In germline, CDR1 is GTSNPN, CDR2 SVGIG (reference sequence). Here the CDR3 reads CAWSFRGAPSNQPQHF. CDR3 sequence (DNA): TGTGCCTGGAGCTTCAGGGGGGCCCCCTCCAATCAGCCCCAGCATTTT.

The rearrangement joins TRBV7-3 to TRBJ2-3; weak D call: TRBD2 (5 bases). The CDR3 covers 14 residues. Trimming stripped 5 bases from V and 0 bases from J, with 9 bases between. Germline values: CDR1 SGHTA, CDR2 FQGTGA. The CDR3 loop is CASSLGKSTDTQYF. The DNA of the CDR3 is TGTGCCAGCAGCCTCGGGAAGAGCACAGATACGCAGTATTTT.

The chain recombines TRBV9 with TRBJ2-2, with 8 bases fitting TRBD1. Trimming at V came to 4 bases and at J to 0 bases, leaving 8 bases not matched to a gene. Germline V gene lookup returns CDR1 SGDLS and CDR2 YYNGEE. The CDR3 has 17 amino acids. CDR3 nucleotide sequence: TGTGCCAGCAGCCGTCGCGGGGACAGGACGAACACCGGGGAGCTGTTTTTT. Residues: CASSRRGDRTNTGELFF.

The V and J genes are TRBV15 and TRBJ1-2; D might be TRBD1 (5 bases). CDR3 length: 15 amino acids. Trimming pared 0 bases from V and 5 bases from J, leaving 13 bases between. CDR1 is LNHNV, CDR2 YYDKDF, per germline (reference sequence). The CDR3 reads CATSRDSRVEYGYTF. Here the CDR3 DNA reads TGTGCCACCAGCAGAGATAGCAGGGTAGAGTATGGCTACACCTTC.

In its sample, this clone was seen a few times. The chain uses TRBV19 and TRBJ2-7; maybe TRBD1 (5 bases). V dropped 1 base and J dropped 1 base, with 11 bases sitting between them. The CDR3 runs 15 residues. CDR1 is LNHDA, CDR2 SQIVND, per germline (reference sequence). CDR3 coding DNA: TGTGCCAGTAGTATAGTGGCAGGGCATTCCTACGAGCAGTACTTC. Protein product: CASSIVAGHSYEQYF.

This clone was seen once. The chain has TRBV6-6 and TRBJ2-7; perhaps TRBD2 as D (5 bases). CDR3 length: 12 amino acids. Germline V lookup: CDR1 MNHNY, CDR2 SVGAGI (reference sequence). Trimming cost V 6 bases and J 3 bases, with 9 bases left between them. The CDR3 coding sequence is TGTGCCAGCAGCCCCGAGGGCTACGAGCAGTACTTC. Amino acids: CASSPEGYEQYF.

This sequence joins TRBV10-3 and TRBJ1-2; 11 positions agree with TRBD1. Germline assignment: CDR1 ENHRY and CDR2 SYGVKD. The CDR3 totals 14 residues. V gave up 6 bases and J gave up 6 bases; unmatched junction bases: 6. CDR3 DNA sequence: TGTGCCATCAGCCCCGGACAGGGGGCAGATGGCTACACCTTC. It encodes CAISPGQGADGYTF.

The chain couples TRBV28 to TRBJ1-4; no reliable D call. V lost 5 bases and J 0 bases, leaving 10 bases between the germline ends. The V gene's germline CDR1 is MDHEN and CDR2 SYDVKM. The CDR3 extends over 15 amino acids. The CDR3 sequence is CASSPLGSTNEKLFF. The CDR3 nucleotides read TGTGCCAGCAGTCCCCTCGGGTCAACTAATGAAAAACTGTTTTTT.

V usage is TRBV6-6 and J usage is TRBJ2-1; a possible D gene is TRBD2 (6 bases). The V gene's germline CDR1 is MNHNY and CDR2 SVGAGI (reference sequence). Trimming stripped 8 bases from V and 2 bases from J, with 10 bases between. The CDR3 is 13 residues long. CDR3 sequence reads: CASGTSPYNEQFF. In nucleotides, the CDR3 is TGTGCCAGCGGTACTAGCCCCTACAATGAGCAGTTCTTC.

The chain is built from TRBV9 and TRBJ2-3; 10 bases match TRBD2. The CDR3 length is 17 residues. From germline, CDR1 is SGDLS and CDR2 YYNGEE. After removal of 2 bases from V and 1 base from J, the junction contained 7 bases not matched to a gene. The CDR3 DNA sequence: TGTGCCAGCAGCGTCGCAGCGGGGGGGCGGGGCACAGATACGCAGTATTTT. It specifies CASSVAAGGRGTDTQYF.

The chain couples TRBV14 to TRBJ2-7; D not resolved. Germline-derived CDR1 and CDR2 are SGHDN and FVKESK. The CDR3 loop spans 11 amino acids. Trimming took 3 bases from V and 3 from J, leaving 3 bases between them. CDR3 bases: TGTGCCAGCAGCCACTACTACGAGCAGTACTTC. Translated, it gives CASSHYYEQYF.

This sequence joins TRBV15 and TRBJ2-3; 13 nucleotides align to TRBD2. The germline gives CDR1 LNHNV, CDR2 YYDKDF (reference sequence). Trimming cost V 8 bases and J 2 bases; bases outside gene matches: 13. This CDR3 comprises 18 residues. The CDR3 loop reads CATSISLGLAGFTDTQYF. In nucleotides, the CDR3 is TGTGCCACCTCGATTTCCTTGGGACTAGCGGGATTCACAGATACGCAGTATTTT.

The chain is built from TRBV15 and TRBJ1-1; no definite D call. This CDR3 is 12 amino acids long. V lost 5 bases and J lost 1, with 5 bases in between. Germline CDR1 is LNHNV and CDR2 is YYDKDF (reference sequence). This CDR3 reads CATSPGNTEAFF. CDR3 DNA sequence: TGTGCCACCAGCCCAGGGAACACTGAAGCTTTCTTT.

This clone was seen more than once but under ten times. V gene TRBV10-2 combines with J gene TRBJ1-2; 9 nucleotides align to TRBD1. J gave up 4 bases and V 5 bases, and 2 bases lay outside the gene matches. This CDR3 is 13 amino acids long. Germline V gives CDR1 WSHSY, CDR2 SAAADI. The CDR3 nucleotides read TGCGCCAGCAGTCAGACAGGGGGCTATGGCTACACCTTC. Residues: CASSQTGGYGYTF.

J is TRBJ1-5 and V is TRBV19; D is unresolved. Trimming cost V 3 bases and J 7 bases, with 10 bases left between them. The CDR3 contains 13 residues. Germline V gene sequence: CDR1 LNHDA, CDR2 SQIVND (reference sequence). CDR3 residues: CASSIPGGQPQHF. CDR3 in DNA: TGTGCCAGTAGTATCCCTGGCGGGCAGCCCCAGCATTTT.

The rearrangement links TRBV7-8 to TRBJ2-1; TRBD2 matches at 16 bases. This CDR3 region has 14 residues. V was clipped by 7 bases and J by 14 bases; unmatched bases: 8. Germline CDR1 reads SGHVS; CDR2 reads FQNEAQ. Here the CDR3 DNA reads TGTGCCAGCAACAAGGGACTAGCGGGAGGGTACAAGTTCTTC. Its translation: CASNKGLAGGYKFF. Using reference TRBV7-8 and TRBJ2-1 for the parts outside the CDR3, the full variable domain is GAGVSQSPRYKVAKRGQDVALRCDPISGHVSLFWYQQALGQGPEFLTYFQNEAQLDKSGLPSDRFFAERPEGSVSTLKIQRTQQEDSAVYLCASNKGLAGGYKFFGPGTRLTVL.

Here the CDR3 reads CASSLANGLEQYF. The CDR3 DNA follows: TGTGCCAGCAGCTTAGCGAACGGTCTCGAGCAGTACTTC. The V gene is TRBV7-8, the J gene TRBJ2-7; no clear D. The V gene's germline CDR1 is SGHVS and CDR2 FQNEAQ. CDR3 length: 13 residues. Trimming pared 0 bases from V and 6 bases from J, leaving 9 bases between.

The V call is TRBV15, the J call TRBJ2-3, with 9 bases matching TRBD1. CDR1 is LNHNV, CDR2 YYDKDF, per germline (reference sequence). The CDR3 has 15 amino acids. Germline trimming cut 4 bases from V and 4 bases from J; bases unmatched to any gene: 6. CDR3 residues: CATSMRDRVADTQYF. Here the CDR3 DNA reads TGTGCCACCAGCATGCGGGACAGGGTAGCAGATACGCAGTATTTT.

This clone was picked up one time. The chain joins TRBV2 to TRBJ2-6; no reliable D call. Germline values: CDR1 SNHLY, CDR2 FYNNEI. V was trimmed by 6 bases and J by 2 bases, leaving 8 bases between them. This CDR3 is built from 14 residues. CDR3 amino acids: CASRLGAGANVLTF. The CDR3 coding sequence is TGTGCCAGCAGGTTGGGCGCTGGGGCCAACGTCCTGACTTTC.

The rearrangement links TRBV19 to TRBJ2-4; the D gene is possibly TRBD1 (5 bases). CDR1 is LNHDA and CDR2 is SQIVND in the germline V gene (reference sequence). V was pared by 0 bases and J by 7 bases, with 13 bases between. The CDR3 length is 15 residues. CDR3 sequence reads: CASSIDRRQTNIQYF. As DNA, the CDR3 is TGTGCCAGTAGTATAGATCGAAGACAGACTAACATTCAGTACTTC. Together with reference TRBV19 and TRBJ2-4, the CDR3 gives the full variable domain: DGGITQSPKYLFRKEGQNVTLSCEQNLNHDAMYWYRQDPGQGLRLIYYSQIVNDFQKGDIAEGYSVSREKKESFPLTVTSAQKNPTAFYLCASSIDRRQTNIQYFGAGTRLSVL.

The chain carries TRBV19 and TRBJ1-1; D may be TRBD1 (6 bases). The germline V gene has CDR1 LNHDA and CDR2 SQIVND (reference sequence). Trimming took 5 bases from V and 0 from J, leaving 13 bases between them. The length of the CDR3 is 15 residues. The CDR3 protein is CASSRDMYMNTEAFF. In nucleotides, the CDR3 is TGTGCCAGTAGTCGGGACATGTACATGAACACTGAAGCTTTCTTT.

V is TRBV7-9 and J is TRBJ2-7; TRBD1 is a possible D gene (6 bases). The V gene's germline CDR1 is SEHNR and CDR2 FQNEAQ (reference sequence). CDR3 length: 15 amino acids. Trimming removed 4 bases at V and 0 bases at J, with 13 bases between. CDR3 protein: CASSSRTVPSYEQYF. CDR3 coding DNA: TGTGCCAGCAGCTCTCGGACAGTCCCCTCCTACGAGCAGTACTTC.

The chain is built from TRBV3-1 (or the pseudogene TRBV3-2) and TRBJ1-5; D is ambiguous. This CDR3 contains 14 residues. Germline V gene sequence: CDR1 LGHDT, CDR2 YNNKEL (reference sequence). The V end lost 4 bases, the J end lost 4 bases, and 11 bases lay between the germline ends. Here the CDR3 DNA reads TGTGCCAGCAGCCCCGGGGTGCTAAATCAGCCCCAGCATTTT. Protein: CASSPGVLNQPQHF.

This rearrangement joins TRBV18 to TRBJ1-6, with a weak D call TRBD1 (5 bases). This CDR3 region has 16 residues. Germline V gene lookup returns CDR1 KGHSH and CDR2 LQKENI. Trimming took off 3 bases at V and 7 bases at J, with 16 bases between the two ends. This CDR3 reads CASSPVERGGNSPLHF. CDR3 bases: TGTGCCAGCTCACCCGTGGAGAGGGGAGGCAATTCACCCCTCCACTTT.

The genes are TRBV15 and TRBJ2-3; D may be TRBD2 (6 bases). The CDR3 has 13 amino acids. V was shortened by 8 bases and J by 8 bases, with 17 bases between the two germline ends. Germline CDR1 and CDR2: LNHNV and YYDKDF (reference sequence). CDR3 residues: CATRESGRTTQYF. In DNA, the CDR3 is TGTGCCACCCGGGAGTCGGGTCGGACTACGCAGTATTTT.